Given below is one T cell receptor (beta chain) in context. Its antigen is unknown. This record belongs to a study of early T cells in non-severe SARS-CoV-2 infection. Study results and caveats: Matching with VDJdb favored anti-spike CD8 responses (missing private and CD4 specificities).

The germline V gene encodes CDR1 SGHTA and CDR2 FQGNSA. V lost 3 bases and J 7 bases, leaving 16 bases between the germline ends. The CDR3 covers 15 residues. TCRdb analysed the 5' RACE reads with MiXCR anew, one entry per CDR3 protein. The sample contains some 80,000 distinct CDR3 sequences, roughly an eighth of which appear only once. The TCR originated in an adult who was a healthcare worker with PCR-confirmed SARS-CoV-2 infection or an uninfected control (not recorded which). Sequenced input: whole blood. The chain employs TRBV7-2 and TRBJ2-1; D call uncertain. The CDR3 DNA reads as TGTGCCAGCAGCTTTCGGGCCCCCTCTGGGAATGAGCAGTTCTTC. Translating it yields CASSFRAPSGNEQFF.